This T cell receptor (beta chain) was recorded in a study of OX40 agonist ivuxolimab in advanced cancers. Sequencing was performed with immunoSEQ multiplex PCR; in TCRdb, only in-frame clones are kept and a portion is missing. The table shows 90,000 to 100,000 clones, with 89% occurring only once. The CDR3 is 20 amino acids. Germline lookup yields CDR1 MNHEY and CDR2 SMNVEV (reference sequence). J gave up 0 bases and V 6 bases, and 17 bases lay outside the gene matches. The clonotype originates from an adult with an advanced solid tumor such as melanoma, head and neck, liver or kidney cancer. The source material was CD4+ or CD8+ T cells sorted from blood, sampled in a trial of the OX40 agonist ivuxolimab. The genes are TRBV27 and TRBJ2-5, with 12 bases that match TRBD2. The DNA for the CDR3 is TGTGCCAGCAGCACGGTATCGACTAGCGGGGGTTTTTTTTACCAAGAGACCCAGTACTTC. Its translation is CASSTVSTSGGFFYQETQYF.